This T cell receptor (beta chain) was sequenced for a study of OX40 agonist ivuxolimab in advanced cancers. Study details: Patients received the agonistic anti-OX40 (CD134) antibody ivuxolimab.

Findings and limits, study-wide: Both CD4+ and CD8+ T cell populations in blood had undergone clonal expansion by week 6 at 0.1 to 3.0 mg/kg.

The table came from immunoSEQ multiplex PCR; TCRdb's copy has only in-frame clones and leaves some out. The sample holds about 80,000 clones, roughly 84% seen once. CDR1 is MNHNS, CDR2 SASEGT, per germline. The CDR3 is 13 residues long. V lost 8 bases, J lost 0 bases, and 8 bases lay in between. This clone is a singleton in its sample. Its specificity is unknown. This receptor was obtained from an adult with an advanced solid tumor such as melanoma, head and neck, liver or kidney cancer. The sequences come from CD4+ or CD8+ T cells sorted from blood, collected in a trial of the OX40 agonist ivuxolimab. J is TRBJ1-5 and V is TRBV6-1; no reliable D call. CDR3 protein: CASDMTSNQPQHF. The CDR3 coding sequence is TGTGCCAGCGACATGACTAGCAATCAGCCCCAGCATTTT.